The rows below give T cell receptor beta chains drawn from one sample of a study of blood T cell repertoires in COVID-19. Repertoires were generated with immunoSEQ multiplex PCR, while TCRdb's copy carries only in-frame clones and drops some. This table has about 120,000 clones, about 85% appearing once. Sequenced sample: peripheral blood. These receptors were obtained from a man aged 40-49 years with acute or convalescent COVID-19. Each CDR3 is given with its conserved first and last residue. The order of the fields is V gene, J gene, clone size, D gene, CDR3 DNA, CDR3 protein. D genes are given only for firm matches. The size entry is marked missing in some rows and otherwise reads once, few, many or a size class.

TRBV6-2/TRBV6-3	TRBJ2-5	NA	TRBD2	TGTGCCAGCAGTTACCGTGGACTAGCGGGGGCCGGGGGGACCCAGTACTTC	CASSYRGLAGAGGTQYF
TRBV4-1	TRBJ2-7	NA	NA	TGCGCCAGCAGCCAAGAAAGGTTGGTCAGGGGTAACGAGCAGTACTTC	CASSQERLVRGNEQYF
TRBV28	TRBJ1-2	NA	NA	TGTGCCAGCAGTACGGGGAGATCCTATGGCTACACCTTC	CASSTGRSYGYTF
TRBV19	TRBJ2-5	NA	TRBD1	TGTGCCAGTAGTGTCGGGACAGCCAAGGTCGAGACCCAGTACTTC	CASSVGTAKVETQYF
TRBV4-1	TRBJ2-1	NA	TRBD2	TGCGCCAGCAGCCAAGATCGACTAGCAGATAAGCAGTTCTTC	CASSQDRLADKQFF
TRBV6-1	TRBJ2-1	NA	NA	TGTGCCAGCACTTCATTCGGTGAGCAGTTCTTC	CASTSFGEQFF
TRBV6-5	TRBJ2-7	once	NA	TGTGCCAGCAGTTACGTGGGGGCCCCCTACGAGCAGTACTTC	CASSYVGAPYEQYF
TRBV19	TRBJ2-5	NA	NA	TGTGCCAGTAGTAAGCTTGCGGGCTTAGGGACCCAGTACTTC	CASSKLAGLGTQYF
TRBV19	TRBJ2-1	NA	TRBD2	TGTGCCAGCAAGACTAGCGGGGGGGCGTTTGAGCAGTTCTTC	CASKTSGGAFEQFF
TRBV2	TRBJ1-5	NA	NA	TGTGCCAGCCAGGGGCGGGGGGGCAATCAGCCCCAGCATTTT	CASQGRGGNQPQHF
TRBV24-1	TRBJ1-1	NA	NA	TGTGCCACCAGTCTTGGTCCGGGGGAAGCTTTCTTT	CATSLGPGEAFF
TRBV6-2/TRBV6-3	TRBJ2-5	NA	TRBD2	TGTGCCAGCAGTTACTTTGCGGGGGTGTACCAAGAGACCCAGTACTTC	CASSYFAGVYQETQYF
TRBV5-5	TRBJ1-6	NA	NA	TGTGCCAGCAGTTTAGCAGGGTTCGCCTATAATTCACCCCTCCACTTT	CASSLAGFAYNSPLHF
TRBV14	TRBJ1-4	NA	NA	TGTGCCAGCAGCCAAGCGGGGACTACTAATGAAAAACTGTTTTTT	CASSQAGTTNEKLFF
TRBV2	TRBJ1-1	NA	NA	TGTGCCAGCATTTTATGGTATAGTGGCACTGAAGCTTTCTTT	CASILWYSGTEAFF
TRBV4-3	TRBJ2-7	once	TRBD1	TGCGCCAGCAGCCAAGCCGAGGACAGGGATTCCTACGAGCAGTACTTC	CASSQAEDRDSYEQYF
TRBV25-1	TRBJ2-1	NA	TRBD1	TGTGCCAGCAGGGCCGGGACAGGACTCTACAATGAGCAGTTCTTC	CASRAGTGLYNEQFF
TRBV27	TRBJ2-7	NA	TRBD1	TGTGCCAGCAGGATAACCGGGACAGGGAGGGACGAGCAGTACTTC	CASRITGTGRDEQYF
TRBV11-2	TRBJ2-7	NA	NA	TGTGCCAGCAGCCCCAGGACAGTCTACGAGCAGTACTTC	CASSPRTVYEQYF
TRBV12-3/TRBV12-4	TRBJ2-7	NA	NA	TGTGCCAGCAGTTTAACGGAGGGGGAGCAGTACTTC	CASSLTEGEQYF
TRBV29-1	TRBJ1-2	NA	NA	TGCAGCGTTGGAGGATCGGGGGGCACCTATGGCTACACCTTC	CSVGGSGGTYGYTF
TRBV4-2	TRBJ1-2	many	NA	TGTGCCAGCAGCCAAGATCTTAGGGGAGGGGTGGGCTACACCTTC	CASSQDLRGGVGYTF
TRBV4-3	TRBJ2-1	NA	TRBD2	TGCGCCAGCAGCCTTAGCGGGGGGGTGGATGAGCAGTTCTTC	CASSLSGGVDEQFF
TRBV11-2	TRBJ2-1	NA	NA	TGTGCCAGCAGTCCAGGGGAGGAGCAGTTCTTC	CASSPGEEQFF
TRBV29-1	TRBJ2-7	NA	TRBD2	TGCAGCATCCGGAGACTAGCGGGAGCCTACGAGCAGTACTTC	CSIRRLAGAYEQYF
TRBV4-2	TRBJ1-3	NA	TRBD1	TGTGCCAGCAGCCAATTCTTTGGGACAGCCTCGGGAAACACCATATATTTT	CASSQFFGTASGNTIYF
TRBV7-9	TRBJ1-1	NA	TRBD1	TGTGCCAGCAGCTTAGCCGTGACAGGGGGCAAGAACACTGAAGCTTTCTTT	CASSLAVTGGKNTEAFF
TRBV3-1/TRBV3-2	TRBJ1-3	NA	NA	TGTGCCAGCAGCCGGTGGGGGGGCTCTGGAAACACCATATATTTT	CASSRWGGSGNTIYF
TRBV29-1	TRBJ1-1	NA	TRBD1	TGCAGCGTTGCCGGGACAGGGGGCTGGGACACTGAAGCTTTCTTT	CSVAGTGGWDTEAFF
TRBV19	TRBJ2-7	NA	TRBD2	TGTGCCAGTAGTCTCAGACTAGCGGGAGGGGTGTACGAGCAGTACTTC	CASSLRLAGGVYEQYF
TRBV7-8	TRBJ2-7	NA	NA	TGTGCCAGCAGCCCCACGGGGTCTACCACGCAGTACTTC	CASSPTGSTTQYF
TRBV18	TRBJ1-2	NA	TRBD1	TGTGCCAGCTCACCTGGGACAGGCCTTAACTATGGCTACACCTTC	CASSPGTGLNYGYTF
TRBV2	TRBJ2-5	NA	TRBD1	TGTGCCAGCAGTGACCGGTCGACAGGGCTAAAAGAGACCCAGTACTTC	CASSDRSTGLKETQYF
TRBV6-5	TRBJ2-2	NA	TRBD1	TGTGCCAGCAGTCACAGGGGTCACGGGGAGCTGTTTTTT	CASSHRGHGELFF
TRBV15	TRBJ1-2	NA	NA	TGTGCCACCAGCAGAGGTGGCGAGGGTTTTGGCTACACCTTC	CATSRGGEGFGYTF
TRBV28	TRBJ1-5	NA	TRBD1	TGTGCCAGCATCTACCAAGACAGGGGAGGAAACAATCAGCCCCAGCATTTT	CASIYQDRGGNNQPQHF
TRBV2	TRBJ2-2	few	NA	TGTGCCAGCAGCCGCGCCGGGGGGCCCAGCGGGGAGCTGTTTTTT	CASSRAGGPSGELFF
TRBV5-1	TRBJ2-7	NA	NA	TGCGCCAGCAGCTTGGCCGGGGGAATAAACTACGAGCAGTACTTC	CASSLAGGINYEQYF
TRBV6-2/TRBV6-3	TRBJ2-2	NA	NA	TGTGCCAGCAGCCGCGGGTCAAACACCGGGGAGCTGTTTTTT	CASSRGSNTGELFF
TRBV28	TRBJ1-6	NA	NA	TGTGCCAGCAGTTTGGTCAGCTCCTATAATTCACCCCTCCACTTT	CASSLVSSYNSPLHF
TRBV6-1	TRBJ2-3	NA	NA	TGTGCCAGCAGTGAGGGGGACACCACTAAGACAGATACGCAGTATTTT	CASSEGDTTKTDTQYF
TRBV7-6	TRBJ1-3	once	TRBD1	TGTGCCAGCAGCTTAGCAGGACAGGGGTTAAGCACCATATATTTT	CASSLAGQGLSTIYF
TRBV6-5	TRBJ2-2	NA	NA	TGTGCCAGCGGTTTAAGGAGAATGAACACCGGGGAGCTGTTTTTT	CASGLRRMNTGELFF
TRBV25-1	TRBJ1-1	NA	TRBD1	TGTGCCAGCAGTGAGCTGGGACAGGGTAACACTGAAGCTTTCTTT	CASSELGQGNTEAFF
TRBV4-2	TRBJ2-3	NA	NA	TGTGCCAGCAGCCAAGATTGGGGCAGGGGCTGGGCAGATACGCAGTATTTT	CASSQDWGRGWADTQYF
TRBV5-1	TRBJ2-7	NA	TRBD2	TGCGCCAGCACCATGGGGTCTAGCGGGGCTTACGAGCAGTACTTC	CASTMGSSGAYEQYF
TRBV5-1	TRBJ2-1	NA	TRBD2	TGCGCCAGCAGCTTGGTGGCTAGCGGGGGTGGTGAGCAGTTCTTC	CASSLVASGGGEQFF
TRBV7-9	TRBJ2-1	NA	TRBD1	TGTGCCAGCAGCTTGGGGACAGGGGGCAGGAATGAGCAGTTCTTC	CASSLGTGGRNEQFF